Reported below is one T cell receptor beta chain. Its cognate antigen has yet to be identified. No qualities accompany the bases; no much larger clone lies one base away. This record belongs to a study of cytomegalovirus exposure and HLA in healthy donors (dated by TCRdb to the late 2010s). Regarding the research as a whole: According to a later analysis, one platform produced both the 110 or so validation repertoires and the 620 or so repertoires of the first cohort. The aim of the study was to test whether cataloging public T cell receptors could identify signatures of past pathogen exposure. Along with the roughly 670-subject first cohort, a separate validation cohort of some 130 different subjects was used. To predict cytomegalovirus infection status, the study combined high-throughput TCR immunosequencing, statistical association of individual TCRs with disease status, and machine learning. Broader findings and caveats from the paper: In the study, about 150 TCR beta chains were listed as associated with cytomegalovirus. While some public TCRs were present in many individuals, most TCR sequences turned up only very rarely across donors. According to the authors, the approach could potentially be generalized to other disease states and immunological phenotypes. Of the cluster scores, roughly 95% were above 0 in a later analysis, which found that TCRs clustered in the first cohort also tended to co-occur in the 120 or so validation repertoires. All 130 or so repertoires were used to score co-occurrence in the validation cohort in a later analysis, because that analysis had no HLA typing for the cohort. Cytomegalovirus status was reported to be diagnosed by the classifier with high specificity and sensitivity in both the original and validation cohorts. In vitro tests confirmed that a few of the cytomegalovirus-associated TCR beta chains recognize cytomegalovirus antigens.

V is trimmed back by 3 bases and J by 5 bases, and the junction contains 8 bases that no gene match accounts for. For CDR1 and CDR2, the germline V gene lists MGHDK and SYGVNS. The CDR3 spans 16 residues, from the cysteine through the phenylalanine. Just CDR3 DNA is preserved here, 48 bases in frame from base 1. The receptor library was made with the immunoSEQ multiplex PCR assay. For the original study's pipeline: To diagnose cytomegalovirus status from the catalog of TCR beta chain sequences, a statistical classification framework was built. TCRdb limited this immuneACCESS table to in-frame rearrangements with V and J called. A share of clones is missing; checked studies link under half to unresolved V genes, and the rest is unexplained. Clone size and the V and J calls come from that table; the DNA yielded D and trimming. This sample lists 120,000 or so clones; 89% were detected once. The top ten clones comprise about 2% of the sample.

The donors belonged to the validation cohort of around 120 subjects, which was separate from the approximately 700-subject first cohort. The sequence is built from TRBV25-1 and TRBJ2-7; 12 bases in the junction line up with TRBD1. Sequencing was carried out using PBMCs. The TCR comes from a woman in her late teens or twenties in good health and CMV-seronegative. The nucleotide sequence reads as follows: TGTGCCAGCAGTGATTGGGGGGGGACAGGGGGCGACGAGCAGTACTTC. Its protein is CASSDWGGTGGDEQYF.